Below, one TCR beta chain is given with its context. Its specificity is unknown. This sample was taken from a study of shared clonotypes between healthy human individuals. CDR3 length: 16 residues. V lost 5 bases, J lost 4 bases, and 8 bases stayed unmatched. From germline, CDR1 is MRHNA and CDR2 SNTAGT. The study's findings and limits: Rarefaction indicated that sorted-subset sequencing remained incomplete although depth was large.

Over several immunoSEQ plates, each subset's genomic DNA was distributed in even portions. Produced via immunoSEQ multiplex PCR; TCRdb's table is partial and in-frame only. The sample yields millions of clones, roughly 95% seen once. It was CD45RO-negative cells, positively selected for CCR7, that made up naive CD8 cells, with terminally differentiated effector memory CD45RA+ cells excluded. Participating donors were healthy, HIV-negative adults free of recent acute infections or vaccinations. Sequences were obtained from naive CD8+ T cells sorted from blood. The clonotype comes from a man aged 18 to 29 in good health. This sequence joins TRBV6-4 and TRBJ2-1; 10 nucleotides align to TRBD2. The CDR3 DNA reads TGTGCCAGCAGTTTACTAGCGGGGCGCCATTACAATGAGCAGTTCTTC. Residues: CASSLLAGRHYNEQFF.